The 20 T cell receptor beta chains presented below share a single source sample, sequenced in a study of T cells in Graves' hyperthyroidism and ophthalmopathy. Researchers took RNA transcripts and amplified the TCR beta CDR3 regions from them. HTBI primers were employed in a first-round RT-PCR of the TCR CDR3. TCRdb independently ran MiXCR on the multiplex PCR reads; one entry per CDR3 protein. The sample contains a few hundred thousand distinct CDR3 sequences, around 15% of which appear only once. The sequenced sample consisted of blood. The source is a woman aged 18-29 years with Graves' hyperthyroidism.

This chain joins TRBV12-3 or TRBV12-4 and TRBJ1-5; tentatively, D is TRBD1 (6 bases). Trimming removed 4 bases at V and 4 bases at J, with 17 bases between. The length of the CDR3 is 16 residues. CDR3 DNA: TGTGCCAGCAGTTATAGCCCCGGGGGGGCGAATCAGCCCCAGCATTTT. Translation: CASSYSPGGANQPQHF.

This clonotype was counted many times. J is TRBJ2-2 and V is TRBV6-2 or TRBV6-3, with D uncertain. Germline V gives CDR1 MNHEY, CDR2 SVGEGT. The CDR3 runs to 13 residues. Trimming removed 2 bases at V and 3 bases at J, with 4 bases between. The CDR3 region has the DNA TGTGCCAGCAGTTACGCGGACACCGGGGAGCTGTTTTTT. Translating it yields CASSYADTGELFF.

This clonotype has ten or more counts. The chain combines TRBV28 with TRBJ2-4; 9 bases map to TRBD2. Trimming took 10 bases from V and 9 from J; bases not matched to a gene: 19. This CDR3 contains 16 residues. The germline CDR1 and CDR2 sequences are MDHEN and SYDVKM. As DNA, the CDR3 is TGTGCCACCTCCTCTCCTATGAGCGGGAGGACTGGCATTCAGTACTTC. This translates into CATSSPMSGRTGIQYF. The full variable domain, its missing parts supplied by reference TRBV28 and TRBJ2-4, is DVKVTQSSRYLVKRTGEKVFLECVQDMDHENMFWYRQDPGLGLRLIYFSYDVKMKEKGDIPEGYSVSREKKERFSLILESASTNQTSMYLCATSSPMSGRTGIQYFGAGTRLSVL.

The V call is TRBV5-5, the J call TRBJ2-7; D is possibly TRBD1 (5 bases). The germline V and J ends were trimmed by 4 bases and 0 bases, with 17 bases remaining between them. Germline CDR1 SGHKS, CDR2 YYEKEE (reference sequence). CDR3 length: 16 residues. The CDR3 DNA sequence: TGTGCCAGCAGCGCCCGACAGCATTTGGGCTCCTACGAGCAGTACTTC. It is translated as CASSARQHLGSYEQYF. The full variable domain, its missing parts supplied by reference TRBV5-5 and TRBJ2-7, is DAGVTQSPTHLIKTRGQQVTLRCSPISGHKSVSWYQQVLGQGPQFIFQYYEKEERGRGNFPDRFSARQFPNYSSELNVNALLLGDSALYLCASSARQHLGSYEQYFGPGTRLTVT.

This clonotype was counted many times. The rearrangement links TRBV7-2 to TRBJ1-5; D remains ambiguous. V lost 5 bases and J lost 0, with 8 bases in between. CDR1 and CDR2 (germline): SGHTA, FQGNSA. CDR3 size: 14 residues. CDR3 amino acids: CASSPRFSNQPQHF. The CDR3 DNA sequence: TGTGCCAGCAGCCCCAGGTTTAGCAATCAGCCCCAGCATTTT.

This clonotype was observed a few times. CDR3 sequence reads: CASSESLTTRETQYF. The CDR3 coding sequence is TGCGCCAGCAGTGAGTCCCTAACTACCCGAGAGACCCAGTACTTC. The chain joins TRBV10-2 to TRBJ2-5; no firm D call. V gave up 0 bases and J gave up 4 bases, with 12 bases separating them. The CDR3 is made up of 15 amino acids. Germline V gene lookup returns CDR1 WSHSY and CDR2 SAAADI.

This sequence joins TRBV28 and TRBJ2-3; TRBD2 matches 15 bases. From germline, CDR1 is MDHEN and CDR2 SYDVKM. This CDR3 is 18 amino acids long. V shed 5 bases, J shed 2 bases, and the junction held 8 bases outside the gene matches. CDR3 residues: CASSGGTSGRTITDTQYF. The CDR3 region has the DNA TGTGCCAGCAGTGGGGGGACTAGCGGGAGGACTATCACAGATACGCAGTATTTT.

The chain uses TRBV2 and TRBJ2-3; 10 nucleotides match TRBD2. After removal of 2 bases from V and 4 bases from J, the junction contained 3 bases not matched to a gene. Germline V gives CDR1 SNHLY, CDR2 FYNNEI. There are 15 residues in the CDR3. For the CDR3, the DNA is TGTGCCAGCAGTGAAAGCGGGAGGGCTCCAGATACGCAGTATTTT. Encoded protein: CASSESGRAPDTQYF.

This clonotype was observed many times. The V and J genes are TRBV12-3 or TRBV12-4 and TRBJ1-2; 7 bases align to TRBD1. The CDR3 totals 15 residues. J was trimmed by 2 bases and V by 3 bases; bases with no gene match: 6. In nucleotides, the CDR3 is TGTGCCAGCAGTTTTTGGGGGGACAGCAACTATGGCTACACCTTC. This gives the protein CASSFWGDSNYGYTF.

The chain uses TRBV12-3 or TRBV12-4 and TRBJ2-6; D unclear. V was cut by 6 bases and J by 4 bases, with 13 bases left in between. The CDR3 has 15 amino acids. CDR3 DNA: TGTGCCAGCAGCGTCGGGCTGGGGGGGGCCAACGTCCTGACTTTC. Translation gives CASSVGLGGANVLTF.

This clonotype occurred many times. This chain connects TRBV7-9 to TRBJ2-3, with D perhaps being TRBD1 or TRBD2 (5 bases each). The CDR3 extends over 12 amino acids. Germline V gene sequence: CDR1 SEHNR, CDR2 FQNEAQ (reference sequence). V was cut by 3 bases and J by 8 bases, with 9 bases left in between. CDR3 loop: CASSLGESTQYF. For the CDR3, the DNA is TGTGCCAGCAGCTTGGGGGAATCTACGCAGTATTTT.

This clonotype was detected ten times or more. V and J are TRBV28 and TRBJ1-2; D remains unclear. The CDR3 is 14 residues long. V lost 6 bases to trimming and J lost 3 bases, with 14 bases between them. The V gene's germline CDR1 is MDHEN and CDR2 SYDVKM. In DNA form, the CDR3 reads TGTGCCAGCAGAGTCCCTTACATGGACTATGGCTACACCTTC. It specifies CASRVPYMDYGYTF.

The table lists this clonotype with many counts. The chain joins TRBV6-1 to TRBJ2-7; TRBD1 matches 10 bases. The CDR3 extends over 18 amino acids. The V gene end was trimmed by 5 bases and the J gene end by 0 bases; junction bases not matched to a gene: 13. Germline V gene data show CDR1 as MNHNS and CDR2 as SASEGT. CDR3 DNA sequence: TGTGCCAGCAGTTATCGGGACCCCCGGACAGGGGGCTCCTACGAGCAGTACTTC. Translation: CASSYRDPRTGGSYEQYF.

Many counts were recorded for this clonotype. V is TRBV6-1 and J is TRBJ2-7; 10 bases agree with TRBD1. The CDR3 runs 15 residues. Germline lookup yields CDR1 MNHNS and CDR2 SASEGT. The V and J ends lost 7 bases and 2 bases, in that order; junction bases with no gene match: 8. This chain's CDR3 is CASILTGTGAYEQYF. The CDR3 coding sequence is TGTGCCAGCATTCTAACCGGGACAGGGGCCTACGAGCAGTACTTC.

This clonotype was recorded once. A read error may be the cause here, since a much bigger clone is one base away. The V call is TRBV28, the J call TRBJ1-2; D possibly corresponds to TRBD1 (5 bases). From germline, CDR1 is MDHEN and CDR2 SYDVKM. The CDR3 totals 15 residues. The V gene lost 5 bases and the J gene lost 0 bases, with 13 bases spanning the gap. Here the CDR3 reads CASSPGDATNYGYTF. The DNA for the CDR3 is TGTGCCAGCAGTCCGGGGGACGCAACTAACTATGGCTACACCTTC.

As concerns this clonotype: An end of the junction does not agree with germline; a read error may underlie this. V is TRBV5-1 and J is TRBJ1-2; D uncertain. The CDR3 loop spans 12 amino acids. Germline CDR1 SGHRS, CDR2 YFSETQ. CDR3 nucleotide sequence: TGTGCCAGCTCGAACGGGAACTATGGCTACACCTTC. Protein: CASSNGNYGYTF.

This clonotype was counted ten times or more. The V gene is TRBV5-1, the J gene TRBJ2-1; D call uncertain. Germline-derived CDR1 and CDR2 are SGHRS and YFSETQ. Trimming removed 2 bases from V and 1 base from J, with 10 bases in between. The length of the CDR3 is 15 residues. The CDR3 here is CASSLRVASYNEQFF. DNA for the CDR3: TGCGCCAGCAGCTTAAGGGTAGCTTCCTACAATGAGCAGTTCTTC.

The chain has TRBV7-9 and TRBJ1-2; 7 positions match TRBD1. With V trimmed by 5 bases and J by 4 bases, 13 bases remained unmatched. Looked up from germline, CDR1 is SEHNR and CDR2 is FQNEAQ (reference sequence). This CDR3 contains 16 residues. CDR3 loop: CASSRNDRVSLYGYTF. As DNA, the CDR3 is TGTGCCAGCAGCCGCAACGACAGGGTATCTCTCTATGGCTACACCTTC. Supplemented by reference TRBV7-9 and TRBJ1-2, the full variable domain reads DTGVSQNPRHKITKRGQNVTFRCDPISEHNRLYWYRQTLGQGPEFLTYFQNEAQLEKSRLLSDRFSAERPKGSFSTLEIQRTEQGDSAMYLCASSRNDRVSLYGYTFGSGTRLTVV.

This clonotype has ten or more counts. V and J are TRBV20-1 and TRBJ1-1, with D unresolved. Looked up from germline, CDR1 is DFQATT and CDR2 is SNEGSKA (reference sequence). Deletions cut 3 bases from V and 0 bases from J, with 5 bases between. The CDR3 runs 12 residues. As DNA, the CDR3 is TGCAGTGCTAGTGGCCTGAACACTGAAGCTTTCTTT. This sequence encodes CSASGLNTEAFF.

This clonotype was observed many times. V is TRBV2 and J is TRBJ1-4, with D unclear. CDR1 and CDR2 (germline): SNHLY, FYNNEI. The CDR3 runs 14 residues. V was shortened by 6 bases and J by 7 bases, with 15 bases between the two germline ends. The CDR3 region is CASSEQTVSEKLFF. The CDR3 nucleotides are TGTGCCAGCAGCGAACAGACCGTTTCTGAAAAACTGTTTTTT.